The 28 T cell receptor beta chains below come from one sample, sequenced in a study of cytomegalovirus exposure and HLA in healthy donors. The PCR ran on 60 Vbeta and 13 Jbeta primers. Assay: immunoSEQ multiplex PCR; the TCRdb copy retains only in-frame clones and omits some. The top ten clones hold approximately 5.7% of a sample with tens of thousands of clones, about 60% of them seen once. Sequencing was performed on PBMCs. The receptors stem from a man aged 25-40 years in good health and CMV-seropositive.

The chain combines TRBV10-3 with TRBJ2-5; 11 bases match TRBD1. This CDR3 is 16 amino acids long. V was pared by 3 bases and J by 5 bases, with 8 bases of the junction left unmatched. CDR1 is ENHRY, CDR2 SYGVKD, per germline. This CDR3 is CAISDYGQGAYETQYF. In nucleotides, the CDR3 is TGTGCCATCAGTGACTACGGACAGGGGGCGTATGAGACCCAGTACTTC.

The rearrangement links TRBV6-6 to TRBJ2-7, with 8 bases identical to TRBD2. Per germline, CDR1 MNHNY and CDR2 SVGAGI (reference sequence). This CDR3 has 13 amino acids. Trimming removed 7 bases from V and 2 bases from J; junction bases left unmatched: 4. CDR3 sequence: CASTNSGTYEQYF. The CDR3 nucleotides are TGTGCCAGCACGAATAGCGGGACCTACGAGCAGTACTTC.

This clone has a single count. J is TRBJ1-3 and V is TRBV11-2; D may be TRBD1 (5 bases). The germline gives CDR1 SGHAT, CDR2 FQNNGV. V lost 2 bases and J 4 bases, leaving 15 bases between the germline ends. The CDR3 sequence is 16 residues long. The CDR3 reads CASSLTGGTRGNTIYF. The CDR3 DNA follows: TGTGCCAGCAGCTTAACTGGAGGGACGCGGGGAAACACCATATATTTT.

V usage is TRBV5-1 and J usage is TRBJ1-2; 12 bases agree with TRBD1. V lost 4 bases to trimming and J lost 2 bases; unmatched junction nucleotides: 12. CDR3 length equals 18 residues. In germline, CDR1 is SGHRS, CDR2 YFSETQ. The CDR3 is CASSARTGQGAQNYGYTF. The CDR3 region has the DNA TGCGCCAGCAGCGCCCGAACGGGACAGGGGGCGCAAAACTATGGCTACACCTTC.

This chain joins TRBV25-1 and TRBJ1-3; 10 bases are shared with TRBD1. Germline V gene lookup returns CDR1 MGHDK and CDR2 SYGVNS. The length of the CDR3 is 18 residues. V was pared by 3 bases and J by 9 bases, with 17 bases of the junction left unmatched. The CDR3 region has the DNA TGTGCCAGCAGTGATTCCCCCGGACAGGGGGTTACCGGTGGCACCATATATTTT. This sequence encodes CASSDSPGQGVTGGTIYF.

In this sample, this clone turned up a few times. CDR3 region: CASSLTLAGGLGETQYF. The CDR3 DNA sequence: TGTGCCAGCAGCTTAACCCTAGCGGGGGGGCTGGGGGAGACCCAGTACTTC. The gene calls are TRBV7-6 and TRBJ2-5; TRBD2 aligns across 12 bases. This CDR3 comprises 17 residues. Germline V CDR1 and CDR2: SGHVS, FNYEAQ. The J segment lost 5 bases and the V segment lost 2 bases, leaving 9 bases of the junction unmatched.

V usage is TRBV28 and J usage is TRBJ2-7; no clear D. Germline CDR1 is MDHEN and CDR2 is SYDVKM. The CDR3 spans 15 residues. Deletions cut 3 bases from V and 3 bases from J, with 15 bases between. For the CDR3, the DNA is TGTGCCAGCAGTTTTTCCTCTCTTGGCAGCTACGAGCAGTACTTC. Translating it yields CASSFSSLGSYEQYF.

This clone appeared once. The chain recombines TRBV12-5 with TRBJ2-2; D perhaps matches TRBD2 (5 bases). This CDR3 has 15 amino acids. Per germline, CDR1 LGHNT and CDR2 FRNRAP. V was clipped by 1 base and J by 5 bases, with 11 bases between them. CDR3 bases: TGTGCTAGTGGTTTGGGGGTCGGAGGTACCGGGGAGCTGTTTTTT. It specifies CASGLGVGGTGELFF.

The J gene is TRBJ1-2, the V gene TRBV9; the D is unclear. V was shortened by 3 bases and J by 4 bases, with 19 bases between the two germline ends. Germline V gene data show CDR1 as SGDLS and CDR2 as YYNGEE. This CDR3 is built from 16 residues. In DNA, the CDR3 is TGTGCCAGCAGCGCCCGGGGTGTCACTCGGGGCTATGGCTACACCTTC. Its translation: CASSARGVTRGYGYTF.

This clone was observed a handful of times. V and J are TRBV4-1 and TRBJ1-5, with 8 bases lining up with TRBD1. Germline V CDR1 and CDR2: MGHRA, YSYEKL. CDR3 length equals 15 residues. The V and J ends lost 4 bases and 4 bases, in that order; junction bases with no gene match: 6. The CDR3 DNA is TGCGCCAGCAGCCTCAGGACAGGGCTAAATCAGCCCCAGCATTTT. This translates into CASSLRTGLNQPQHF.

The J gene is TRBJ2-3, the V gene TRBV19; possible D gene TRBD2, 6 bases. Germline CDR1 LNHDA, CDR2 SQIVND (reference sequence). The V and J ends lost 1 base and 1 base respectively, with 9 bases between them. There are 15 residues in the CDR3. This chain's CDR3 is CASSIVASGTDTQYF. Here the CDR3 DNA reads TGTGCCAGTAGTATAGTTGCTAGCGGCACAGATACGCAGTATTTT.

This clone showed up just a few times. The chain has TRBV13 and TRBJ1-2; weak D call: TRBD1 (6 bases). Trimming pared 0 bases from V and 5 bases from J, leaving 13 bases between. This CDR3 has 15 amino acids. CDR1 and CDR2 (germline): PRHDT, FYEKMQ (reference sequence). CDR3 loop: CASSLGGQRLYGYTF. Written as DNA, the CDR3 is TGTGCCAGCAGCTTAGGAGGACAGAGACTTTATGGCTACACCTTC.

V and J are TRBV11-2 and TRBJ2-7; tentatively, D is TRBD2 (5 bases). The V and J ends lost 3 bases and 3 bases respectively, with 12 bases between them. This CDR3 has 14 residues. Germline values: CDR1 SGHAT, CDR2 FQNNGV. The chain's CDR3 is CASSFQPGIYEQYF. The CDR3 DNA reads as TGTGCCAGCAGCTTTCAACCCGGGATCTACGAGCAGTACTTC.

This clone showed up just a few times. This chain joins TRBV5-1 and TRBJ2-5; possible D gene TRBD1, 6 bases. The germline V gene has CDR1 SGHRS and CDR2 YFSETQ. The CDR3 is 14 residues long. The V and J ends lost 1 base and 0 bases respectively, with 7 bases between them. The CDR3 spells CASSLWTDQETQYF. The CDR3 DNA is TGCGCCAGCAGCTTGTGGACAGACCAAGAGACCCAGTACTTC.

In the case of this clone: It is likely a read error, because the conserved phenylalanine at the end of the CDR3 is missing. The rearrangement uses TRBV27 and TRBJ1-2; no reliable D call. Per the germline V gene, CDR1 is MNHEY and CDR2 is SMNVEV (reference sequence). CDR3 length equals 13 residues. The V end was cut by 0 bases, the J end by 8 bases, with 10 bases between. The CDR3 protein is CASSLSGRRGYTL. In DNA, the CDR3 is TGTGCCAGCAGTTTATCAGGGAGACGCGGCTACACCCTC.

This clone was found a few times. The chain has TRBV19 and TRBJ1-2; possible D gene TRBD1, 5 bases. This CDR3 has 17 residues. Between the trimmed V and J ends, which lost 4 bases and 0 bases, there was a span of 18 bases. The germline V gene encodes CDR1 LNHDA and CDR2 SQIVND (reference sequence). In nucleotides, the CDR3 is TGTGCCAGTAGTACAGGGAACTCCATCACCTCTAACTATGGCTACACCTTC. Amino acids: CASSTGNSITSNYGYTF.

The gene calls are TRBV28 and TRBJ2-3, with D perhaps matching TRBD1 (5 bases). Germline CDR1 is MDHEN and CDR2 is SYDVKM. V was trimmed by 8 bases and J by 6 bases, leaving 9 bases between them. This CDR3 contains 11 residues. The CDR3 reads CASGAWDTQYF. CDR3 coding DNA: TGTGCCAGCGGGGCATGGGATACGCAGTATTTT.

The chain recombines TRBV6-1 with TRBJ2-7; TRBD1 is a possible D gene (6 bases). Germline CDR1 reads MNHNS; CDR2 reads SASEGT. V gave up 6 bases and J gave up 2 bases, with 17 bases separating them. This CDR3 contains 15 residues. In DNA, the CDR3 is TGTGCCAGCAGCCCAAGCTGGGACAACACCTACGAGCAGTACTTC. This encodes CASSPSWDNTYEQYF.

This rearrangement joins TRBV18 to TRBJ2-7; 7 nucleotides line up with TRBD2. Trimming at V came to 3 bases and at J to 4 bases, leaving 6 bases not matched to a gene. From germline, CDR1 is KGHSH and CDR2 LQKENI. CDR3 size: 14 residues. The CDR3 sequence: CASSPSSGLYEQYF. CDR3 bases: TGTGCCAGCTCACCTTCTAGCGGACTGTACGAGCAGTACTTC.

The chain uses TRBV2 and TRBJ2-4; TRBD2 might be the D (5 bases). The germline V gene encodes CDR1 SNHLY and CDR2 FYNNEI. This CDR3 is built from 17 residues. Trimming removed 3 bases from V and 0 bases from J, with 15 bases in between. In DNA, the CDR3 is TGTGCCAGCAGTGAGTGGTCGGGGAGACTAGCCAAAAACATTCAGTACTTC. This sequence encodes CASSEWSGRLAKNIQYF.

The chain couples TRBV4-2 to TRBJ2-3; TRBD2 might be the D (6 bases). CDR3 length: 17 residues. The V gene's germline CDR1 is LGHNA and CDR2 YNFKEQ. With 4 bases removed from V and 1 base from J, the gap between germline ends came to 18 bases. CDR3 nucleotide sequence: TGTGCCAGCAGCCCTAGGACCGGAGGCGGGGGCACAGATACGCAGTATTTT. This sequence encodes CASSPRTGGGGTDTQYF.

This chain joins TRBV5-5 and TRBJ1-1; D perhaps matches TRBD1 (6 bases). The ends were cut back, 2 bases at V and 3 bases at J, with 11 bases in the middle. There are 14 residues in the CDR3. Germline-derived CDR1 and CDR2 are SGHKS and YYEKEE (reference sequence). CDR3 bases: TGTGCCAGCAGCTTTGACGGACAGTACACTGAAGCTTTCTTT. This translates into CASSFDGQYTEAFF.

Only a few counts were recorded for this clone. The chain employs TRBV5-1 and TRBJ1-1; 8 nucleotides align to TRBD1. Germline assignment: CDR1 SGHRS and CDR2 YFSETQ. Trimming removed 2 bases from V and 6 bases from J; junction bases left unmatched: 6. The CDR3 runs 14 residues. The CDR3 loop reads CASSFDRGYAEAFF. CDR3 DNA sequence: TGCGCCAGCAGCTTCGACAGGGGCTATGCTGAAGCTTTCTTT. Full variable domain (remainder filled in from reference TRBV5-1 and TRBJ1-1): KAGVTQTPRYLIKTRGQQVTLSCSPISGHRSVSWYQQTPGQGLQFLFEYFSETQRNKGNFPGRFSGRQFSNSRSEMNVSTLELGDSALYLCASSFDRGYAEAFFGQGTRLTVV.

The sample holds a few counts of this clone. The chain has TRBV10-1 and TRBJ2-5; tentatively, D is TRBD2 (5 bases). Germline assignment: CDR1 WNHNN and CDR2 SYGVQD (reference sequence). This CDR3 spans 17 amino acids. Trimming pared 0 bases from V and 3 bases from J, leaving 17 bases between. The CDR3, as DNA: TGCGCCAGCAGTGAGTCGAGACTTGGCCGGGGTGAAGAGACCCAGTACTTC. Amino acid sequence: CASSESRLGRGEETQYF.

The count of this clone is one. The rearrangement links TRBV7-2 to TRBJ2-7; 10 bases are a match to TRBD1. In germline, CDR1 is SGHTA, CDR2 FQGNSA. CDR3 length: 14 residues. V trimming: 3 bases; J trimming: 3 bases; junction bases outside the gene matches: 2. The CDR3 DNA reads as TGTGCCAGCAGCTTGGGACAGGGGATCTACGAGCAGTACTTC. Protein product: CASSLGQGIYEQYF. The full variable domain, with the rest looked up from reference TRBV7-2 and TRBJ2-7, is GAGVSQSPSNKVTEKGKDVELRCDPISGHTALYWYRQSLGQGLEFLIYFQGNSAPDKSGLPSDRFSAERTGGSVSTLTIQRTQQEDSAVYLCASSLGQGIYEQYFGPGTRLTVT.

DNA of the CDR3: TGTGCCAGCAGTTCGACAGGGGGCAATAGCAATCAGCCCCAGCATTTT. It is translated as CASSSTGGNSNQPQHF. This sequence joins TRBV6-5 and TRBJ1-5, with 10 bases fitting TRBD1. This CDR3 has 16 residues. The germline gives CDR1 MNHEY, CDR2 SVGAGI. V shed 4 bases and J 0 bases; nucleotides not matched to a gene: 3.

The chain recombines TRBV5-4 with TRBJ1-3; D gene unclear. With 4 bases removed from V and 4 bases from J, the gap between germline ends came to 18 bases. Germline V CDR1 and CDR2: SGHNT, YYREEE (reference sequence). The CDR3 runs to 16 residues. The CDR3 region has the DNA TGTGCCAGCAGCATCCCTAACTCAGCGGGCGGAAACACCATATATTTT. Translation: CASSIPNSAGGNTIYF.

The chain has TRBV5-1 and TRBJ2-2, with 8 bases identical to TRBD2. Germline values: CDR1 SGHRS, CDR2 YFSETQ. The V and J ends lost 0 bases and 7 bases, in that order; junction bases with no gene match: 11. This CDR3 comprises 17 residues. The CDR3 sequence is CASSLVGGEGPDGELFF. The CDR3 DNA reads as TGCGCCAGCAGCTTGGTCGGGGGGGAGGGCCCGGACGGGGAGCTGTTTTTT. The full variable domain, in which reference TRBV5-1 and TRBJ2-2 provide the parts outside the CDR3, is KAGVTQTPRYLIKTRGQQVTLSCSPISGHRSVSWYQQTPGQGLQFLFEYFSETQRNKGNFPGRFSGRQFSNSRSEMNVSTLELGDSALYLCASSLVGGEGPDGELFFGEGSRLTVL.